These 17 T cell receptor beta chains were all obtained from the same sample, sequenced in a study of long-term antiretroviral therapy in people with HIV. The assay, immunoSEQ v3.0, was run at survey level. Assay used: immunoSEQ multiplex PCR; TCRdb lists only in-frame clones, some missing. Found here are more than 35,000 clones, nearly 95% of them singletons; the top ten hold 2.5% to 3%. This material consisted of unsorted PBMCs, taken 3.7 years after starting antiretroviral therapy. These receptors were collected from a woman aged 45-65 years with HIV.

The chain carries TRBV27 and TRBJ1-6; D gene ambiguous. CDR1 is MNHEY and CDR2 is SMNVEV in the germline V gene (reference sequence). The V gene lost 1 base and the J gene lost 7 bases, with 14 bases spanning the gap. The CDR3 extends over 16 amino acids. The CDR3 is CASSLFGVSGNSPLHF. Here the CDR3 DNA reads TGTGCCAGCAGTTTATTCGGAGTGAGTGGGAATTCACCCCTCCACTTT.

V gene TRBV6-5 combines with J gene TRBJ1-3; D possibly corresponds to TRBD1 (6 bases). The germline V gene has CDR1 MNHEY and CDR2 SVGAGI. CDR3 length: 15 residues. Trimming left V 0 bases short and J 4 bases short, with 10 bases between. This CDR3 reads CASSYSGGSGNTIYF. Written as DNA, the CDR3 is TGTGCCAGCAGTTACTCGGGGGGCTCCGGAAACACCATATATTTT.

The genes are TRBV5-4 and TRBJ1-2; the match to TRBD1 covers 10 bases. The V gene end was trimmed by 3 bases and the J gene end by 7 bases; junction bases not matched to a gene: 15. The CDR3 runs 17 residues. Germline V gives CDR1 SGHNT, CDR2 YYREEE (reference sequence). CDR3 DNA sequence: TGTGCCAGCAGCTCGAAAACCGGGACAGGGGCATTCTCTGGCTACACCTTC. Translation: CASSSKTGTGAFSGYTF.

This chain joins TRBV4-2 and TRBJ1-2, with D unclear. The CDR3 contains 14 residues. The V end lost 2 bases, the J end lost 3 bases, and 10 bases lay between the germline ends. Germline loops: CDR1 LGHNA, CDR2 YNFKEQ. The CDR3 region is CASSQSGTHYGYTF. The CDR3 DNA is TGTGCCAGCAGCCAATCCGGAACCCACTATGGCTACACCTTC.

The chain couples TRBV9 to TRBJ1-4; unclear D gene. Germline CDR1 SGDLS, CDR2 YYNGEE. The CDR3 runs 10 residues. Here the CDR3 reads CSSTDEKLFF. As DNA, the CDR3 is TGTTCCTCCACGGATGAAAAACTGTTTTTT.

This rearrangement joins TRBV9 to TRBJ2-2, with D possibly matching TRBD1 (5 bases). Germline CDR1 reads SGDLS; CDR2 reads YYNGEE. CDR3 size: 14 residues. Trimming shortened V by 0 bases and J by 5 bases, and 8 bases separated the two germline ends. The CDR3 region is CASSVASGTGELFF. In nucleotides, the CDR3 is TGTGCCAGCAGCGTAGCTTCAGGGACCGGGGAGCTGTTTTTT. Looking up the rest from reference TRBV9 and TRBJ2-2 gives the full variable domain: DSGVTQTPKHLITATGQRVTLRCSPRSGDLSVYWYQQSLDQGLQFLIQYYNGEERAKGNILERFSAQQFPDLHSELNLSSLELGDSALYFCASSVASGTGELFFGEGSRLTVL.

The chain employs TRBV2 and TRBJ1-5; maybe TRBD1 (5 bases). This CDR3 comprises 14 residues. CDR1 and CDR2 (germline): SNHLY, FYNNEI. The V and J ends lost 6 bases and 4 bases respectively, with 13 bases between them. The CDR3 reads CASRDDSWNQPQHF. The CDR3 bases are TGTGCCAGCAGGGATGACAGTTGGAATCAGCCCCAGCATTTT.

The rearrangement joins TRBV4-1 to TRBJ1-1; D unresolved. The CDR3 sequence is 14 residues long. V dropped 2 bases and J dropped 0 bases, with 7 bases sitting between them. Germline CDR1 is MGHRA and CDR2 is YSYEKL. The CDR3 protein is CASSQQTLNTEAFF. The CDR3 coding sequence is TGCGCCAGCAGCCAACAAACATTGAACACTGAAGCTTTCTTT.

The chain is built from TRBV27 and TRBJ1-1, with TRBD1 identical over 8 bases. After removal of 7 bases from V and 3 bases from J, the junction contained 7 bases not matched to a gene. Germline V gene sequence: CDR1 MNHEY, CDR2 SMNVEV (reference sequence). The CDR3 runs 14 residues. CDR3 protein: CASTLDRAHTEAFF. In DNA, the CDR3 is TGTGCCAGCACCCTGGACAGGGCTCACACTGAAGCTTTCTTT.

This chain joins TRBV18 and TRBJ2-7, with D perhaps matching TRBD2 (5 bases). V gave up 0 bases and J gave up 0 bases, with 9 bases separating them. The CDR3 is 15 amino acids. Germline V gives CDR1 KGHSH, CDR2 LQKENI. CDR3 sequence (DNA): TGTGCCAGCTCACCACCTCGGGAACTCTCCTACGAGCAGTACTTC. Translating it yields CASSPPRELSYEQYF. The variable domain in full, completed from reference TRBV18 and TRBJ2-7, reads NAGVMQNPRHLVRRRGQEARLRCSPMKGHSHVYWYRQLPEEGLKFMVYLQKENIIDESGMPKERFSAEFPKEGPSILRIQQVVRGDSAAYFCASSPPRELSYEQYFGPGTRLTVT.

DNA for the CDR3: TGTGCCTGGAGTTCCTCCGGCCCCTTCTACACCTTC. Residues: CAWSSSGPFYTF. The chain couples TRBV30 to TRBJ1-2; D is uncertain. Trimming pared 2 bases from V and 10 bases from J, leaving 14 bases between. The CDR3 is 12 amino acids. CDR1 GTSNPN and CDR2 SVGIG come from the germline V gene (reference sequence).

With regard to this clone: A read error may account for a junction end that differs from germline. The chain carries TRBV7-7 and TRBJ2-5, with TRBD2 matching 14 bases. Germline CDR1 SSHAT, CDR2 FNYEAQ (reference sequence). The CDR3 is 15 amino acids. The CDR3 protein is CASSYRTSGGETQYF. Written as DNA, the CDR3 is TGTGCTAGCAGCTACCGGACTAGCGGGGGGGAGACCCAGTACTTC.

This clone came up once. The gene calls are TRBV5-1 and TRBJ2-5; D gene unclear. Per germline, CDR1 SGHRS and CDR2 YFSETQ. The CDR3 extends over 13 amino acids. Trimming stripped 0 bases from V and 5 bases from J, with 8 bases between. The CDR3 DNA reads TGCGCCAGCAGCTTGGAATTTAAGGAGACCCAGTACTTC. This gives the protein CASSLEFKETQYF. The entire variable domain, with the rest obtained from reference TRBV5-1 and TRBJ2-5, is as follows: KAGVTQTPRYLIKTRGQQVTLSCSPISGHRSVSWYQQTPGQGLQFLFEYFSETQRNKGNFPGRFSGRQFSNSRSEMNVSTLELGDSALYLCASSLEFKETQYFGPGTRLLVL.

The chain is built from TRBV30 and TRBJ2-1; the D is unclear. Germline V gives CDR1 GTSNPN, CDR2 SVGIG (reference sequence). Trimming removed 0 bases from V and 4 bases from J, with 10 bases in between. This CDR3 region has 14 residues. The CDR3 bases are TGTGCCTGGAGTGTATGGGGATCATACAATGAGCAGTTCTTC. Its protein is CAWSVWGSYNEQFF. Variable domain in full (rest from reference TRBV30 and TRBJ2-1): SQTIHQWPATLVQPVGSPLSLECTVEGTSNPNLYWYRQAAGRGLQLLFYSVGIGQISSEVPQNLSASRPQDRQFILSSKKLLLSDSGFYLCAWSVWGSYNEQFFGPGTRLTVL.

This chain links TRBV5-1 with TRBJ1-1; 7 nucleotides line up with TRBD1. CDR1 is SGHRS, CDR2 YFSETQ, per germline. Trimming cost V 3 bases and J 1 base; bases outside gene matches: 3. This CDR3 is 14 amino acids long. The CDR3 coding sequence is TGCGCCAGCAGCTGGGACAGCCCGAACACTGAAGCTTTCTTT. It translates to CASSWDSPNTEAFF. The entire variable domain, with the rest obtained from reference TRBV5-1 and TRBJ1-1, is as follows: KAGVTQTPRYLIKTRGQQVTLSCSPISGHRSVSWYQQTPGQGLQFLFEYFSETQRNKGNFPGRFSGRQFSNSRSEMNVSTLELGDSALYLCASSWDSPNTEAFFGQGTRLTVV.

The chain combines TRBV9 with TRBJ1-2, with no clear D. The V end was cut by 3 bases, the J end by 2 bases, with 11 bases between. Germline loops: CDR1 SGDLS, CDR2 YYNGEE. The CDR3 contains 14 residues. The CDR3 DNA follows: TGTGCCAGCAGCGCCCCGATGGGGAACTATGGCTACACCTTC. Protein product: CASSAPMGNYGYTF.

The V and J genes are TRBV11-3 and TRBJ2-5, with D unresolved. Trimming pared 1 base from V and 2 bases from J, leaving 14 bases between. Germline loops: CDR1 SGHNT, CDR2 YENEEA. The CDR3 extends over 16 amino acids. The CDR3 bases are TGTGCCAGCAGCTTAGGCGGTTTGGGGATACAAGAGACCCAGTACTTC. As protein: CASSLGGLGIQETQYF.